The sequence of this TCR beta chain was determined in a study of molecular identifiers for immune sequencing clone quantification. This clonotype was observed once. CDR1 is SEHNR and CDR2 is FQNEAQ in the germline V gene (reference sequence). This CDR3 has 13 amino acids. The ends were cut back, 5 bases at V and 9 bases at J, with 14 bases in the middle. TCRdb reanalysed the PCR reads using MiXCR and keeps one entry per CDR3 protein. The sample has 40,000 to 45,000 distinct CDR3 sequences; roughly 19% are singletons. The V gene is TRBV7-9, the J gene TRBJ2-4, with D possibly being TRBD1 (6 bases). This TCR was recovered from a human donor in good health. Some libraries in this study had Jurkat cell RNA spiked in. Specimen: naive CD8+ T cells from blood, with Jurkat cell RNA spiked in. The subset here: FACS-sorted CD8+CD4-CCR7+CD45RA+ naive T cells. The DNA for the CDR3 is TGTGCCAGCAGCACAGGGTCAAACGCCATTCAGTACTTC. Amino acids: CASSTGSNAIQYF.